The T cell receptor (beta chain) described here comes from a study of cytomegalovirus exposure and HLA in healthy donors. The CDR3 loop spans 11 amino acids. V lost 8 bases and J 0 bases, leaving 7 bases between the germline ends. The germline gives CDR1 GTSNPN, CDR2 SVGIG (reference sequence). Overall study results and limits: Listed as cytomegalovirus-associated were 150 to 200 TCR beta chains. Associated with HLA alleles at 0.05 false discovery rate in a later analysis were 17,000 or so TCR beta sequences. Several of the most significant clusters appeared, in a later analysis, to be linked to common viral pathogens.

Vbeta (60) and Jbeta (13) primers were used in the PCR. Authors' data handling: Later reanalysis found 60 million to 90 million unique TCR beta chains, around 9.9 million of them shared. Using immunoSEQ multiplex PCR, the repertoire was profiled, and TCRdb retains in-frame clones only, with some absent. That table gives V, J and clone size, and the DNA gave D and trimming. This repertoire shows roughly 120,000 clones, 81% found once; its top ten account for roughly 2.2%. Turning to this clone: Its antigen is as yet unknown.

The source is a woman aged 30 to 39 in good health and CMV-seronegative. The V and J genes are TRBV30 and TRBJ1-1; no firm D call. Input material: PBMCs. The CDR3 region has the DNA TGTGCCCGAGGGATGAACACTGAAGCTTTCTTT. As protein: CARGMNTEAFF.